This is a list of T cell receptor beta chains from one sample in a study of Tregs in tolerant kidney transplant recipients. The method was immunoSEQ multiplex PCR; TCRdb's version includes in-frame clones alone and lacks a portion of them. The sample carries 90,000 or so clones, 93% recorded once. This sample comprised CD4+ T cells from blood (PBMCs), obtained 12 months after the transplant. These receptors all stem from a human patient who received a combined kidney and bone marrow transplant. The T cells may come from the graft donor. Each CDR3 is given with its conserved first and last residue. Each record gives: J gene, V gene, D gene, clone size, CDR3 protein, CDR3 DNA. The D gene is left open where the match is weak. Size is omitted from some rows. Given values are once, few, many or a class for expanded clones.

TRBJ2-7 TRBV29-1 NA NA CSVDSGGYEQYF TGCAGCGTTGATTCAGGTGGCTACGAGCAGTACTTC
TRBJ2-5 TRBV5-6 TRBD2 NA CASSARTSGGWETQYF TGTGCCAGCAGCGCACGGACTAGCGGGGGTTGGGAGACCCAGTACTTC
TRBJ1-1 TRBV5-3 TRBD1 NA CARSYSGTGKNTEAFF TGTGCCAGAAGTTATTCCGGGACAGGTAAGAACACTGAAGCTTTCTTT
TRBJ1-1 TRBV19 NA NA CASSNRNTEAFF TGTGCCAGTAGTAATCGGAACACTGAAGCTTTCTTT
TRBJ2-1 TRBV6-1 NA few CASSEIFSISHEQFF TGTGCCAGCAGTGAAATTTTTAGTATTTCCCATGAGCAGTTCTTC
TRBJ2-1 TRBV7-2 TRBD2 NA CASSLGRSSGRGEQFF TGTGCCAGCAGCTTAGGTCGGTCTAGCGGGAGAGGTGAGCAGTTCTTC
TRBJ1-1 TRBV4-3 NA NA CASSQNWADSFMNTEAFF TGCGCCAGCAGCCAAAATTGGGCAGACAGCTTCATGAACACTGAAGCTTTCTTT
TRBJ2-2 TRBV2 NA once CASTVEVTGELFF TGTGCCAGCACAGTCGAGGTAACCGGGGAGCTGTTTTTT
TRBJ2-4 TRBV4-3 NA NA CASSQDDQGTLKNIQYF TGCGCCAGCAGCCAAGATGATCAGGGTACCCTAAAAAACATTCAGTACTTC
TRBJ2-3 TRBV2 TRBD2 once CASSVTSGALWDTQYF TGTGCCAGCAGTGTGACTAGCGGGGCGTTATGGGATACGCAGTATTTT
TRBJ2-2 TRBV5-4 NA NA CASSLSRGTGELFF TGTGCCAGCAGCTTGTCTCGGGGGACCGGGGAGCTGTTTTTT
TRBJ2-1 TRBV5-4 TRBD1 NA CASSVDRETSYNEQFF TGTGCCAGCAGCGTCGACAGGGAGACTTCCTACAATGAGCAGTTCTTC
TRBJ2-2 TRBV4-2 NA NA CASSQSHRTRTGELFF TGTGCCAGCAGCCAATCCCACAGGACAAGAACCGGGGAGCTGTTTTTT
TRBJ2-2 TRBV30 NA NA CAWSVLPITGELFF TGTGCCTGGAGTGTACTGCCTATCACCGGGGAGCTGTTTTTT
TRBJ2-2 TRBV19 TRBD2 NA CATGRGGTGELFF TGTGCCACCGGACGGGGGGGTACCGGGGAGCTGTTTTTT
TRBJ2-7 TRBV7-9 NA NA CASSSFGTLGYEQYF TGTGCCAGCAGCTCCTTTGGGACATTAGGTTACGAGCAGTACTTC
TRBJ1-2 TRBV29-1 TRBD1 NA CSVETGASRYGYTF TGCAGCGTTGAGACAGGGGCGTCCCGCTATGGCTACACCTTC
TRBJ2-6 TRBV4-3 NA NA CASSPRGVTGANVLTF TGCGCCAGCAGCCCCCGGGGAGTGACTGGGGCCAACGTCCTGACTTTC